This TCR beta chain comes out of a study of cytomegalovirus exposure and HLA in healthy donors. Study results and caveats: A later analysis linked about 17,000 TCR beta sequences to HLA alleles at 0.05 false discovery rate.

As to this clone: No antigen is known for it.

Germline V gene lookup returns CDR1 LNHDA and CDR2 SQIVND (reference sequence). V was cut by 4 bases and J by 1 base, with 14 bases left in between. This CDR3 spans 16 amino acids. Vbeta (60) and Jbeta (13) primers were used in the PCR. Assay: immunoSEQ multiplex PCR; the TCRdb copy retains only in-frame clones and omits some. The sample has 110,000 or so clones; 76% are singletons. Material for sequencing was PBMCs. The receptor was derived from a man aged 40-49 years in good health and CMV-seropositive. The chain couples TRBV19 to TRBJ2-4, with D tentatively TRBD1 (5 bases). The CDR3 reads CASSTLRQPAKNIQYF. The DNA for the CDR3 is TGTGCCAGTAGTACCCTCCGACAGCCGGCCAAAAACATTCAGTACTTC.